A selection of T cell receptor beta chains follows, all from one sample in a study of graft-versus-host responses after intestinal transplantation. Only in-frame clones appear in the TCRdb table, and some are missing; sequencing was by immunoSEQ multiplex PCR. The data show about 9,500 clones, more than 75% seen once. The sequences come from PBMCs, collected 240 to 250 days after intestinal transplant. The receptors derive from a human patient who received an intestinal transplant, so some T cells may come from the graft donor. Both conserved end residues are part of each CDR3. D genes are given only for firm matches. Size tells how often a clone was seen (once, few, many) or the class of an expanded clone, and some rows leave it out.

>NA|TRBV7-3|TRBD1|TRBJ2-1
CASSPTGTGDNEQFF
TGTGCCAGCAGCCCGACCGGGACAGGGGACAATGAGCAGTTCTTC
>few|TRBV2|NA|TRBJ2-6
CASTMFPSGANVLTF
TGTGCCAGCACGATGTTTCCCTCTGGGGCCAACGTCCTGACTTTC
>NA|TRBV6-1|NA|TRBJ1-2
CASSVGGYGYTF
TGTGCCAGCAGTGTGGGGGGATATGGCTACACCTTC
>NA|TRBV21-1|NA|TRBJ1-1
CASSKEAGNTEAFF
TGTGCCAGCAGCAAAGAAGCAGGGAACACTGAAGCTTTCTTT
>NA|TRBV30|NA|TRBJ2-3
CAWSPPGILKRDTQYF
TGTGCCTGGAGTCCCCCGGGGATCCTAAAGAGAGATACGCAGTATTTT
>NA|TRBV9|NA|TRBJ2-5
CASSVGPVGETQYF
TGTGCCAGCAGCGTAGGTCCAGTGGGTGAGACCCAGTACTTC
>NA|TRBV4-1|TRBD2|TRBJ2-1
CASSQVGPSGMLYNEQFF
TGCGCCAGCAGCCAAGTGGGGCCCAGCGGGATGTTATACAATGAGCAGTTCTTC
>NA|TRBV5-1|NA|TRBJ2-1
CASSDGRKQFF
TGCGCCAGCAGCGACGGTCGGAAGCAGTTCTTC
>NA|TRBV7-3|NA|TRBJ2-2
CASSLVSANTGELFF
TGTGCCAGCAGCTTAGTTTCAGCGAACACCGGGGAGCTGTTTTTT
>NA|TRBV5-1|NA|TRBJ2-1
CASSLGARRHNEQFF
TGCGCCAGCAGCTTGGGGGCGAGGCGTCACAATGAGCAGTTCTTC
>NA|TRBV6-6|TRBD2|TRBJ2-7
CASSDRSGWAAEQYF
TGTGCCAGCAGTGACCGTAGCGGGTGGGCCGCCGAGCAGTACTTC
>NA|TRBV21-1|NA|TRBJ2-3
CASSALPDSYSTDTQYF
TGTGCCAGCAGCGCGTTACCGGACAGCTATAGCACAGATACGCAGTATTTT
>NA|TRBV7-9|NA|TRBJ1-2
CASTALQTSYGYTF
TGTGCCAGCACAGCTTTACAGACATCCTATGGCTACACCTTC
>NA|TRBV4-3|NA|TRBJ1-1
CASSQDLGQLNTEAFF
TGCGCCAGCAGCCAGGATCTAGGACAGTTGAACACTGAAGCTTTCTTT
>once|TRBV7-3|NA|TRBJ2-2
CASSLKGRCRGTGELFF
TGTGCCAGCAGCTTAAAAGGGCGGTGCCGGGGCACCGGGGAGCTGTTTTTT
>NA|TRBV7-3|NA|TRBJ1-2
CASSLTGTPGSYTF
TGTGCCAGCAGCTTAACGGGGACTCCCGGGAGCTACACCTTC
>NA|TRBV6-1|NA|TRBJ2-7
CASLYRVYSYEQYF
TGTGCCAGCCTCTACCGGGTTTACTCCTACGAGCAGTACTTC
>NA|TRBV5-6|TRBD1|TRBJ2-7
CASSWGQGSYEQYF
TGTGCCAGCAGCTGGGGACAGGGCTCCTACGAGCAGTACTTC
>NA|TRBV5-1|NA|TRBJ2-1
CASSFEGANEQFF
TGCGCCAGCAGCTTCGAGGGTGCCAATGAGCAGTTCTTC
>NA|TRBV6-5|NA|TRBJ1-1
CASSDRDNTEAFF
TGTGCCAGCAGTGACCGGGACAACACTGAAGCTTTCTTT
>NA|TRBV19|NA|TRBJ2-1
CASSSQGGNEQFF
TGTGCCAGTAGTTCTCAGGGGGGCAATGAGCAGTTCTTC
>NA|TRBV10-3|TRBD1|TRBJ1-5
CATGDRGPNSNQPQHF
TGTGCCACAGGGGACAGGGGCCCCAATAGCAATCAGCCCCAGCATTTT
>NA|TRBV6-7|TRBD1|TRBJ2-7
CASSYSGQGTAEQYF
TGTGCCAGCAGTTACTCGGGACAGGGAACCGCCGAGCAGTACTTC
>NA|TRBV29-1|NA|TRBJ2-7
CSGGFGNEQYF
TGCAGCGGGGGCTTTGGTAACGAGCAGTACTTC
>NA|TRBV4-1|NA|TRBJ1-3
CASSPLGRSRNTIYF
TGCGCCAGCAGCCCCCTGGGCAGGTCGAGAAACACCATATATTTT
>NA|TRBV13|NA|TRBJ2-7
CASSLLGEGHEQYF
TGTGCCAGCAGCTTACTCGGTGAGGGACACGAGCAGTACTTC
>NA|TRBV10-3|NA|TRBJ2-7
CAIRGADSYEQYF
TGTGCCATCCGGGGGGCTGACTCCTACGAGCAGTACTTC
>NA|TRBV6-4|TRBD1|TRBJ2-1
CASSVQGAQFHNEQFF
TGTGCCAGCAGTGTTCAGGGGGCACAGTTTCACAATGAGCAGTTCTTC
>NA|TRBV28|NA|TRBJ2-6
CASSERQKTLPGANVLTF
TGTGCCAGCAGTGAACGACAGAAAACTTTACCTGGGGCCAACGTCCTGACTTTC
>NA|TRBV27|NA|TRBJ1-4
CASSLGAATNEKLFF
TGTGCCAGCAGTTTGGGGGCTGCAACTAATGAAAAACTGTTTTTT
>once|TRBV5-4|TRBD2|TRBJ2-7
CASSLGTSTYEQYF
TGTGCCAGCAGCCTCGGGACTAGTACGTACGAGCAGTACTTC
>NA|TRBV18|TRBD2|TRBJ2-1
CASSPAGGANEQFF
TGTGCCAGCTCACCAGCGGGAGGAGCCAATGAGCAGTTCTTC
>NA|TRBV4-3|NA|TRBJ2-3
CASSQEIGPTTDTQYF
TGCGCCAGCAGCCAAGAGATTGGACCTACCACAGATACGCAGTATTTT
>NA|TRBV18|NA|TRBJ2-7
CASSPSGDEQYF
TGTGCCAGCTCACCATCGGGGGACGAGCAGTACTTC
>once|TRBV4-2|NA|TRBJ1-4
CASSQDPGTEYEKLFF
TGTGCCAGCAGCCAAGATCCCGGGACGGAATATGAAAAACTGTTTTTT
>NA|TRBV27|TRBD1|TRBJ1-2
CASSGTANYGYTF
TGTGCCAGCAGTGGGACAGCAAACTATGGCTACACCTTC